This T cell receptor (beta chain) was identified during a study of Graves' ophthalmopathy and Graves' hyperthyroidism. Looking at the study overall: The blood sample was drawn at first diagnosis and before any treatment.

Patients were left out if they had other autoimmune diseases, uncontrolled infections, pregnancy or lactation. Using RNA transcripts, the TCR beta CDR3 regions were amplified. The first round was an RT-PCR with HTBI primers, and the second round was a multiplex PCR. From the multiplex PCR reads, TCRdb called clonotypes with MiXCR, one entry per CDR3 protein. Of about 340,000 distinct CDR3 sequences in the sample, about 17% were seen once. CDR3 length equals 14 residues. Germline assignment: CDR1 SGHTA and CDR2 FQGNSA. V gave up 5 bases and J gave up 7 bases, with 12 bases separating them. This clonotype has a count of ten or more.

Sequenced: peripheral blood. The TCR comes from an adult man with Graves' ophthalmopathy. This chain uses TRBV7-2 with TRBJ1-6; a possible D gene is TRBD1 (6 bases). Here the CDR3 DNA reads TGTGCCAGCAGCCAAGGACAGCTAAATTCACCCCTCCACTTT. It codes for CASSQGQLNSPLHF.